These 24 T cell receptor beta chains were sequenced from one sample in a study of cytomegalovirus exposure and HLA in healthy donors. The PCR was carried out with 60 Vbeta primers and 13 Jbeta primers. Some clones are missing from TCRdb's copy, which holds only in-frame ones; the method was immunoSEQ multiplex PCR. The table records over 110,000 clones, 82% of them present only once. Sequenced sample: PBMCs. The origin of the receptors is a male donor in good health and CMV-seronegative.

This clone was observed a handful of times. The rearrangement links TRBV18 to TRBJ2-7; TRBD2 aligns across 11 bases. The CDR3 has 14 residues. CDR1 KGHSH and CDR2 LQKENI come from the germline V gene. Germline trimming cut 4 bases from V and 6 bases from J; bases unmatched to any gene: 5. CDR3: CASSLAGGTSEQYF. CDR3 DNA sequence: TGTGCCAGCTCACTAGCGGGAGGGACCTCCGAGCAGTACTTC.

This clone has only a few counts. This sequence joins TRBV6-1 and TRBJ2-6, with no clear D. This CDR3 spans 15 amino acids. The V end was cut by 2 bases, the J end by 0 bases, with 5 bases between. Germline lookup yields CDR1 MNHNS and CDR2 SASEGT. Written as DNA, the CDR3 is TGTGCCAGCAGTGAAAACAACTCTGGGGCCAACGTCCTGACTTTC. It translates to CASSENNSGANVLTF.

The gene calls are TRBV7-9 and TRBJ2-7, with 8 positions matching TRBD1. The CDR3 extends over 14 amino acids. Germline values: CDR1 SEHNR, CDR2 FQNEAQ (reference sequence). After removal of 1 base from V and 2 bases from J, the junction contained 1 base not matched to a gene. CDR3 DNA: TGTGCCAGCAGCTTAGTGGGACAGGCCTACGAGCAGTACTTC. This encodes CASSLVGQAYEQYF. The full variable domain, rest sourced from reference TRBV7-9 and TRBJ2-7, is DTGVSQNPRHKITKRGQNVTFRCDPISEHNRLYWYRQTLGQGPEFLTYFQNEAQLEKSRLLSDRFSAERPKGSFSTLEIQRTEQGDSAMYLCASSLVGQAYEQYFGPGTRLTVT.

The gene calls are TRBV5-4 and TRBJ2-3; 12 positions agree with TRBD2. This CDR3 has 16 amino acids. Per the germline V gene, CDR1 is SGHNT and CDR2 is YYREEE (reference sequence). Trimming at V came to 3 bases and at J to 5 bases, leaving 7 bases not matched to a gene. DNA of the CDR3: TGTGCCAGCAGCTCAGCTAGCGGGAGGGTAGTAGATACGCAGTATTTT. Protein sequence: CASSSASGRVVDTQYF.

This chain links TRBV6-5 with TRBJ2-5; no definite D call. Looked up from germline, CDR1 is MNHEY and CDR2 is SVGAGI. Trimming took 3 bases from V and 4 from J, leaving 3 bases between them. This CDR3 has 11 residues. CDR3 coding DNA: TGTGCCAGCAGTTATCGAGAGACCCAGTACTTC. Translating gives CASSYRETQYF.

In nucleotides, the CDR3 is TGTGCCAGCAGCCCTACAGGGGTCAACTCCTACGAGCAGTACTTC. Its translation: CASSPTGVNSYEQYF. The chain is built from TRBV4-2 and TRBJ2-5; 7 positions match TRBD1. The J call may be wrong; the DNA end is better matched by TRBJ2-7. Germline V gene sequence: CDR1 LGHNA, CDR2 YNFKEQ. The CDR3 has 15 residues.

This clone was seen a handful of times. V and J are TRBV5-1 and TRBJ2-3; D may be TRBD2 (5 bases). CDR3 length equals 14 residues. Germline V gene data show CDR1 as SGHRS and CDR2 as YFSETQ. V was clipped by 0 bases and J by 4 bases, with 9 bases between them. This CDR3 is CASSLGGSADTQYF. The CDR3 nucleotides are TGCGCCAGCAGCTTGGGAGGGAGCGCAGATACGCAGTATTTT.

CDR3 in amino acids: CASSFGLNRGLYTIYF. The CDR3 DNA reads TGTGCCAGCAGTTTTGGCCTGAACAGGGGGCTATACACCATATATTTT. The chain couples TRBV28 to TRBJ1-3, with 9 bases identical to TRBD1. The V and J ends lost 3 bases and 8 bases, in that order; junction bases with no gene match: 11. The CDR3 loop spans 16 amino acids. CDR1 is MDHEN and CDR2 is SYDVKM in the germline V gene.

The CDR3 loop reads CASSQATLSGGYTF. The CDR3 DNA is TGTGCCAGCAGCCAAGCTACCCTTTCGGGTGGCTACACCTTC. The chain employs TRBV14 and TRBJ1-2; D call uncertain. Trimming cost V 1 base and J 7 bases, with 13 bases left between them. CDR1 and CDR2 (germline): SGHDN, FVKESK. The CDR3 length is 14 residues.

The rearrangement uses TRBV18 and TRBJ1-1; tentatively, D is TRBD1 (6 bases). Trimming took off 3 bases at V and 0 bases at J, with 11 bases between the two ends. The CDR3 has 15 amino acids. Germline CDR1 and CDR2: KGHSH and LQKENI. In DNA, the CDR3 is TGTGCCAGCTCACCCCAGGACAGCTTGAACACTGAAGCTTTCTTT. Protein product: CASSPQDSLNTEAFF.

The rearrangement uses TRBV7-8 and TRBJ2-7, with 7 bases identical to TRBD2. With 7 bases clipped from V and 0 bases from J, the junction kept 6 bases outside the gene matches. The V gene's germline CDR1 is SGHVS and CDR2 FQNEAQ. CDR3 length equals 14 residues. CDR3 DNA sequence: TGTGCCAGCAATAGCGGGCGGAGCTCCTACGAGCAGTACTTC. Its protein is CASNSGRSSYEQYF.

The gene calls are TRBV27 and TRBJ1-1, with D hard to call. The CDR3 extends over 15 amino acids. CDR1 is MNHEY, CDR2 SMNVEV, per germline (reference sequence). V dropped 0 bases and J dropped 1 base, with 9 bases sitting between them. The CDR3 nucleotides are TGTGCCAGCAGTTTATCTGGGCTCCCGAACACTGAAGCTTTCTTT. The encoded protein is CASSLSGLPNTEAFF.

The gene calls are TRBV21-1 and TRBJ2-7; TRBD1 reflects the table's D call only, with no check against the DNA. TRBV21-1 corresponds to a pseudogene. The CDR3 consists of 15 residues. The CDR3 nucleotides read TGTGCCAGCAGCAGGCCGGGACAGGGGTTCCACGAGCAGTACTTC. As protein: CASSRPGQGFHEQYF.

The V gene is TRBV29-1, the J gene TRBJ2-1, with D possibly being TRBD2 (6 bases). V was trimmed by 4 bases and J by 0 bases, leaving 13 bases between them. Germline values: CDR1 SQVTM, CDR2 ANQGSEA. The CDR3 runs 15 residues. In nucleotides, the CDR3 is TGCAGCGTTGCAAGGGGAGGTCGCTCCTACAATGAGCAGTTCTTC. Protein sequence: CSVARGGRSYNEQFF.

This clone was counted once. V gene TRBV25-1 combines with J gene TRBJ2-7, with D perhaps matching TRBD2 (5 bases). Germline CDR1 MGHDK, CDR2 SYGVNS. CDR3 length equals 15 residues. V gave up 1 base and J gave up 2 bases, with 12 bases separating them. The CDR3 DNA reads TGTGCCAGCAGTGAATTGGGGAGCCGGACCTACGAGCAGTACTTC. Its protein is CASSELGSRTYEQYF.

The V call is TRBV11-2, the J call TRBJ1-2; no clear D. Per the germline V gene, CDR1 is SGHAT and CDR2 is FQNNGV. Deletions cut 5 bases from V and 3 bases from J, with 10 bases between. This CDR3 contains 13 residues. The chain's CDR3 is CASSLARYYGYTF. In nucleotides, the CDR3 is TGTGCCAGCAGCCTGGCCCGATACTATGGCTACACCTTC.

The chain joins TRBV4-1 to TRBJ2-5; D might be TRBD2 (6 bases). The V end lost 4 bases, the J end lost 9 bases, and 12 bases lay between the germline ends. Germline lookup yields CDR1 MGHRA and CDR2 YSYEKL. This CDR3 has 12 amino acids. The CDR3 protein is CASSRSGSPQYF. DNA for the CDR3: TGCGCCAGCAGCCGTAGCGGATCCCCCCAGTACTTC.

This chain uses TRBV5-6 with TRBJ2-5; D may be TRBD2 (6 bases). TRBJ2-7 explains the end of the DNA better; the J call may be wrong. This CDR3 comprises 13 residues. Per germline, CDR1 SGHDT and CDR2 YYEEEE. CDR3 residues: CASSPGDFYEQYF. The DNA of the CDR3 is TGTGCCAGCAGCCCGGGGGACTTCTACGAGCAGTACTTC.

This clone was found a few times. The chain has TRBV15 and TRBJ2-7, with 13 positions matching TRBD2. The germline CDR1 and CDR2 sequences are LNHNV and YYDKDF (reference sequence). The junction had 2 bases not matched to a gene; V was cut back by 9 bases and J by 3 bases. The CDR3 runs 13 residues. CDR3 residues: CATRTSGSYEQYF. For the CDR3, the DNA is TGTGCCACTAGGACTAGCGGGAGCTACGAGCAGTACTTC.

The chain carries TRBV30 and TRBJ1-3; the D is unclear. Germline CDR1 is GTSNPN and CDR2 is SVGIG (reference sequence). The CDR3 contains 12 residues. The V and J ends lost 4 bases and 4 bases respectively, with 8 bases between them. CDR3 protein: CAWTPGGNTIYF. In DNA, the CDR3 is TGTGCCTGGACCCCTGGCGGAAACACCATATATTTT.

V gene TRBV11-2 combines with J gene TRBJ1-3; D is uncertain. V was trimmed by 4 bases and J by 2 bases, leaving 9 bases between them. Germline CDR1 reads SGHAT; CDR2 reads FQNNGV. CDR3 size: 14 residues. The CDR3 spells CASSSISAGNTIYF. The DNA for the CDR3 is TGTGCCAGCAGCTCCATTAGCGCTGGAAACACCATATATTTT.

This sequence joins TRBV28 and TRBJ2-5; TRBD2 aligns across 14 bases. The end of the DNA aligns better with TRBJ2-7, so the J call may be wrong. The CDR3 length is 16 residues. The germline gives CDR1 MDHEN, CDR2 SYDVKM. The CDR3 DNA reads as TGTGCCAGCAGGGGGACTAGCGGGAGTCTTTTCTACGAGCAGTACTTC. Its protein is CASRGTSGSLFYEQYF.

A few counts support this clone. V is TRBV28 and J is TRBJ1-1; 10 nucleotides line up with TRBD1. CDR1 MDHEN and CDR2 SYDVKM come from the germline V gene. The CDR3 runs 13 residues. The V and J ends lost 8 bases and 5 bases, in that order; junction bases with no gene match: 5. CDR3 loop: CASGPGQGTEAFF. The CDR3 DNA follows: TGTGCCAGCGGACCGGGACAGGGGACTGAAGCTTTCTTT.

V gene TRBV29-1 combines with J gene TRBJ2-5, with D tentatively TRBD1 (5 bases). The J call is doubtful: the DNA matches TRBJ2-7 better. The length of the CDR3 is 14 residues. CDR1 is SQVTM, CDR2 ANQGSEA, per germline. This CDR3 is CSVAPSGKDDEQYF. Written as DNA, the CDR3 is TGCAGCGTTGCCCCATCAGGGAAGGATGACGAGCAGTACTTC.